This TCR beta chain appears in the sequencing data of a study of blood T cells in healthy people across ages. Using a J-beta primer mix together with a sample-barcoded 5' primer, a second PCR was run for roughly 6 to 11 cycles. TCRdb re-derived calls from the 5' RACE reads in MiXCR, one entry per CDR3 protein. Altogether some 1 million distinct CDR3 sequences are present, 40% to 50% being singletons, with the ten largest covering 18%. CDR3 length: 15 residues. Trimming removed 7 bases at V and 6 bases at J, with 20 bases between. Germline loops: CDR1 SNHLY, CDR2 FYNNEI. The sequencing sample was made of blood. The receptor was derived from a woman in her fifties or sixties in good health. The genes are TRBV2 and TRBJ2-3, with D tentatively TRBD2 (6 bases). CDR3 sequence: CASMAPRGTVDTQYF. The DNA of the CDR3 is TGTGCCAGCATGGCCCCCCGCGGGACGGTGGATACGCAGTATTTT.